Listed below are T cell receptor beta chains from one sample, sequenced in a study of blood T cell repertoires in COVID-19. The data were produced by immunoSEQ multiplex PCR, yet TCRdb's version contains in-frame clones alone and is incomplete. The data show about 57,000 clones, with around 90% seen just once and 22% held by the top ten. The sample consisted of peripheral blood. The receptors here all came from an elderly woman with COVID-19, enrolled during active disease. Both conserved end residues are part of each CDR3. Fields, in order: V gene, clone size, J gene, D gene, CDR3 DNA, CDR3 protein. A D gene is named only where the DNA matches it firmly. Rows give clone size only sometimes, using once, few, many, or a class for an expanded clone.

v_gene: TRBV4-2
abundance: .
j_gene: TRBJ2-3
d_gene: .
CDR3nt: TGTGCCAGCAGCCGCCGACCCTCGGGGGATACGCAGTATTTT
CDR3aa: CASSRRPSGDTQYF

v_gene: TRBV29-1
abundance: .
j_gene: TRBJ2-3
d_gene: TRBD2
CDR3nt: TGCAGCGGGGGGACTAGCGTTCTTACAGATACGCAGTATTTT
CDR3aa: CSGGTSVLTDTQYF

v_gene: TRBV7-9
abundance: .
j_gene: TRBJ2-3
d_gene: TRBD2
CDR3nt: TGTGCCAGCAGCTCCCGAGCGGGGACTAGCACAGATACGCAGTATTTT
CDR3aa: CASSSRAGTSTDTQYF

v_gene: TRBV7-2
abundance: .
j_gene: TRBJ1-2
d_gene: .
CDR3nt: TGTGCCAGCAGCTGGGCATCGGCTCCGTATGGCTACACCTTC
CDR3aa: CASSWASAPYGYTF

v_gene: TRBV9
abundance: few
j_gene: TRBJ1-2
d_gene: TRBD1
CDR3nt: TGTGCCAGCAGCGCCGGGACAGGGGGGTCCAGTGGCTACACCTTC
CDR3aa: CASSAGTGGSSGYTF

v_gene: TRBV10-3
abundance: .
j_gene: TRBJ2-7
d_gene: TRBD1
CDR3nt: TGTGCCATCAGTTCCGGGACAGGGGTTTACGAGCAGTACTTC
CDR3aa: CAISSGTGVYEQYF

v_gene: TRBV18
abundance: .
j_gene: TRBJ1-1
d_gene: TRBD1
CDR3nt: TGTGCCAGCTCAGACTACAGGGGTTGGACTGAAGCTTTCTTT
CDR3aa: CASSDYRGWTEAFF

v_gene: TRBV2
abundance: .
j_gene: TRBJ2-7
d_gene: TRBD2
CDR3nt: TGTGCCAGCAGTGAAGCGGGACTAGCGGCCCTCTCCTACGAGCAGTACTTC
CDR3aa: CASSEAGLAALSYEQYF

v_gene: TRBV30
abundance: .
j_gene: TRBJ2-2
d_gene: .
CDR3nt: TGTGCTTTCCTAGGACTGAACACCGGGGAGCTGTTTTTT
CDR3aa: CAFLGLNTGELFF

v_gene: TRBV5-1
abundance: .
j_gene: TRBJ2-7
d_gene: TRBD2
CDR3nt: TGCGCCAGCGCCCCCAGGCCTAGCGGGGGGATAGTCCACGAGCAGTACTTC
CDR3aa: CASAPRPSGGIVHEQYF

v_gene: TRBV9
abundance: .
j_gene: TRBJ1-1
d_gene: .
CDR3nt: TGTGCCAGCAGCGCTAGGACACCTCTGAACACTGAAGCTTTCTTT
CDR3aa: CASSARTPLNTEAFF

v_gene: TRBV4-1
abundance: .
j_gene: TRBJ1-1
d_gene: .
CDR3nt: TGCGCCAGCAGCCAACGACAAGTTCTGATGAACACTGAAGCTTTCTTT
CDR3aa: CASSQRQVLMNTEAFF

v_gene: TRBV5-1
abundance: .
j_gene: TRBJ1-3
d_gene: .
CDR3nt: TGCGCCAGCACAGGTTCCTCTGGAAACACCATATATTTT
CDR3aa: CASTGSSGNTIYF

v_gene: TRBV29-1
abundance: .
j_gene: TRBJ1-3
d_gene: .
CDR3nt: TGCAGCGTAACAGATCGCGCTGGAAACACCATATATTTT
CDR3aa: CSVTDRAGNTIYF

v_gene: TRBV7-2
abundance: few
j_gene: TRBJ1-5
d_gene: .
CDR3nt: TGTGCCAGCAGCTTAGTGACAGGCATCAATCAGCCCCAGCATTTT
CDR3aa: CASSLVTGINQPQHF

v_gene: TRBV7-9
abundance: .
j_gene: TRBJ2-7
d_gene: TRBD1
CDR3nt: TGTGCCAGCAGCAGCCGGGACAGGGGCTACGAGCAGTACTTC
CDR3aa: CASSSRDRGYEQYF